This entry lists 2 T cell receptor beta chains sequenced from one sample in a study of shared clonotypes between healthy human individuals. The table came from immunoSEQ multiplex PCR; TCRdb's copy has only in-frame clones and leaves some out. The sample includes roughly 570,000 clones, roughly 98% of them seen just once. CD45RO-negative CD8 cells positively selected for CCR7 made up the naive population, which excluded terminally differentiated effector memory CD45RA+ cells. Material for sequencing was naive CD8+ T cells sorted from blood. The receptors originated from a man younger than 45 in good health.

The chain is built from TRBV10-3 and TRBJ2-7; possibly TRBD1 or TRBD2 for D (5 bases each). The CDR3 sequence is 16 residues long. Germline V gene data show CDR1 as ENHRY and CDR2 as SYGVKD. V gave up 0 bases and J gave up 4 bases, with 16 bases separating them. The CDR3 protein is CAISESTQGEKYEQYF. DNA of the CDR3: TGTGCCATCAGTGAGTCGACTCAGGGAGAGAAGTACGAGCAGTACTTC.

As DNA, the CDR3 is TGTGCCAGCAGGCCGGGACAGGGGAATTTATGGCAGTACTTC. Translated, it gives CASRPGQGNLWQYF. The rearrangement uses TRBV6-1 and TRBJ2-7; TRBD1 agrees at 10 bases. Germline CDR1 reads MNHNS; CDR2 reads SASEGT. The CDR3 is made up of 14 amino acids. J was trimmed by 9 bases and V by 6 bases; bases with no gene match: 11.